This TCR beta chain stems from a study of early T cells in non-severe SARS-CoV-2 infection. The V gene lost 5 bases and the J gene lost 1 base, with 8 bases spanning the gap. Germline V CDR1 and CDR2: SGHNT, YENEEA. This CDR3 has 13 residues. In TCRdb, the 5' RACE reads were re-called with MiXCR into one record per CDR3 protein. This table has 70,000 to 85,000 distinct CDR3 sequences, 12% appearing once. The chain has TRBV11-3 and TRBJ2-5, with TRBD1 as a possible D gene (5 bases). Sequencing was done on a sample of whole blood. This receptor was identified in an adult who was a healthcare worker with PCR-confirmed SARS-CoV-2 infection or an uninfected control (not recorded which). CDR3 DNA sequence: TGTGCCAGCAGCAGGGGTTCCCAAGAGACCCAGTACTTC. Translation: CASSRGSQETQYF.